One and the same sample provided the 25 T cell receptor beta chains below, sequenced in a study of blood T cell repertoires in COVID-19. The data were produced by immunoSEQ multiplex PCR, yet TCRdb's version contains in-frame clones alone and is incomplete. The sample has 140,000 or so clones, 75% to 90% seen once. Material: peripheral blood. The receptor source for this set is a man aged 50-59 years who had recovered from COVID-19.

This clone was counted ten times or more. The CDR3 spells CASSLDRDGYTF. CDR3 nucleotide sequence: TGTGCCAGCAGCCTAGACAGGGATGGCTACACCTTC. This rearrangement joins TRBV7-9 to TRBJ1-2; 7 bases line up with TRBD1. Germline trimming cut 5 bases from V and 6 bases from J; bases unmatched to any gene: 3. This CDR3 is built from 12 residues. Germline CDR1 reads SEHNR; CDR2 reads FQNEAQ (reference sequence). Variable domain in full (rest from reference TRBV7-9 and TRBJ1-2): DTGVSQNPRHKITKRGQNVTFRCDPISEHNRLYWYRQTLGQGPEFLTYFQNEAQLEKSRLLSDRFSAERPKGSFSTLEIQRTEQGDSAMYLCASSLDRDGYTFGSGTRLTVV.

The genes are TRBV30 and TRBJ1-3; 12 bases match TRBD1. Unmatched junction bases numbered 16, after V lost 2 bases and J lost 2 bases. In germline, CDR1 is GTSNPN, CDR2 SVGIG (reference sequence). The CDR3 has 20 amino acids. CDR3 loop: CAWSPFSPGQGALAGNTIYF. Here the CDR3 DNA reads TGTGCCTGGAGTCCCTTCTCCCCGGGACAGGGGGCGTTGGCTGGAAACACCATATATTTT.

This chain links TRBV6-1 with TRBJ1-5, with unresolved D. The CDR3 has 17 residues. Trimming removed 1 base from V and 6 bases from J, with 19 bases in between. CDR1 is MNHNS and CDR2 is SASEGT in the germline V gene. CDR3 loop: CASSEGGGRQLGQPQHF. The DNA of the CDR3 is TGTGCCAGCAGTGAAGGCGGCGGCCGCCAATTAGGTCAGCCCCAGCATTTT.

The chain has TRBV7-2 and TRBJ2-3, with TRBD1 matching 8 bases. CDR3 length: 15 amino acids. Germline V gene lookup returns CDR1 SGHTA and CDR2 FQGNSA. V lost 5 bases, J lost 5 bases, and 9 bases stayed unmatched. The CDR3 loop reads CASSVDRGRGDTQYF. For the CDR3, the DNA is TGTGCCAGCAGCGTCGACAGGGGCCGAGGAGATACGCAGTATTTT.

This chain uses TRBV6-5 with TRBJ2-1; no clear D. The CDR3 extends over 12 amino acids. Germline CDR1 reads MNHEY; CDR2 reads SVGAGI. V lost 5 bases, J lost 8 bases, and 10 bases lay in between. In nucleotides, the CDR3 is TGTGCCAGCAGTAAAATTGGAGATGAGCAGTTCTTC. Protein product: CASSKIGDEQFF.

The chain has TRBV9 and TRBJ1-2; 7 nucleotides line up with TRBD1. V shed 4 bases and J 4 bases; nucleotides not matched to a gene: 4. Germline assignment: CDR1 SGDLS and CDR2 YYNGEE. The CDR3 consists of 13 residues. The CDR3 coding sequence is TGTGCCAGCAGCCCGGGACAGCCCTATGGCTACACCTTC. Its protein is CASSPGQPYGYTF.

This chain's CDR3 is CSASMRQGALIQYF. The CDR3 DNA follows: TGCAGTGCTAGTATGCGACAGGGGGCTTTGATTCAGTACTTC. This chain links TRBV20-1 with TRBJ2-4, with TRBD1 matching 10 bases. This CDR3 is built from 14 residues. V was pared by 3 bases and J by 10 bases, with 9 bases of the junction left unmatched. Germline V lookup: CDR1 DFQATT, CDR2 SNEGSKA (reference sequence).

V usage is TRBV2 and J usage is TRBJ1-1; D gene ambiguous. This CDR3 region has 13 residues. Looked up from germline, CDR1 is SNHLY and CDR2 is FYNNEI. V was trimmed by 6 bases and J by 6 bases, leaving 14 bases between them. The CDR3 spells CASSLGVGAEAFF. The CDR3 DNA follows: TGTGCCAGCAGCCTCGGGGTCGGGGCTGAAGCTTTCTTT.

The CDR3 region is CAIKRVGGQNEQFF. CDR3 coding DNA: TGTGCCATCAAACGGGTGGGGGGGCAGAATGAGCAGTTCTTC. This sequence joins TRBV10-3 and TRBJ2-1, with D maybe TRBD2 (7 bases). CDR3 size: 14 residues. V gave up 7 bases and J gave up 7 bases, with 17 bases separating them. From germline, CDR1 is ENHRY and CDR2 SYGVKD.

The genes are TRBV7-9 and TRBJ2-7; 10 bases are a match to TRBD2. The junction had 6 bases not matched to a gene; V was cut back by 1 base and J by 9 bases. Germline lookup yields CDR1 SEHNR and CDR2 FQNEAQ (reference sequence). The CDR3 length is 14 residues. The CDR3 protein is CASSLGLAGGRQYF. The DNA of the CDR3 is TGTGCCAGCAGCTTAGGGTTAGCGGGGGGCAGGCAGTACTTC.

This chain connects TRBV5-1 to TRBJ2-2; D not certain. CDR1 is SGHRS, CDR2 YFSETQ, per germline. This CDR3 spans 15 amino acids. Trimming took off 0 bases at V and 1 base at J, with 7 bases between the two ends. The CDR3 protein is CASSLVAMNTGELFF. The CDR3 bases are TGCGCCAGCAGCTTGGTTGCGATGAACACCGGGGAGCTGTTTTTT.

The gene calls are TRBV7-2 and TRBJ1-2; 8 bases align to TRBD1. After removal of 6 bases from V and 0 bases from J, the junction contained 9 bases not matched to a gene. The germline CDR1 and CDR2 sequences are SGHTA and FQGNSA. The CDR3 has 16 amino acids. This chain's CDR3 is CASRPGTGQSNYGYTF. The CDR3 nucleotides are TGTGCCAGCAGACCAGGGACAGGACAGTCTAACTATGGCTACACCTTC.

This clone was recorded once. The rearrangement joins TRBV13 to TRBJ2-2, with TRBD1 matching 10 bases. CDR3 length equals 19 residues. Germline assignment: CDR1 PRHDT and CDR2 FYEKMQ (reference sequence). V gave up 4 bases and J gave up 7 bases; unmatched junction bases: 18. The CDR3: CASSSHYTDRDRGFGELFF. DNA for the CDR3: TGTGCCAGCAGCTCACACTATACGGACCGGGACAGGGGTTTCGGGGAGCTGTTTTTT.

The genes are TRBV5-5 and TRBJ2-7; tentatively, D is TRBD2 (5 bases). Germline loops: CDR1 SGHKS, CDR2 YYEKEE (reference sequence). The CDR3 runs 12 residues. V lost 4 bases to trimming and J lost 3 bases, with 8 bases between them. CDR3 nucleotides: TGTGCCAGCAGCCCGGACTTCTACGAGCAGTACTTC. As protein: CASSPDFYEQYF.

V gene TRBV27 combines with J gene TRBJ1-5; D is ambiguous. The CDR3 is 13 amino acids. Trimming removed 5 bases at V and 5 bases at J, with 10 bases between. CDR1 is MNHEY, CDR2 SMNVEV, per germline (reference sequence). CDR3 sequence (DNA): TGTGCCAGCAGTGCCGGGAGATATCAGCCCCAGCATTTT. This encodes CASSAGRYQPQHF.

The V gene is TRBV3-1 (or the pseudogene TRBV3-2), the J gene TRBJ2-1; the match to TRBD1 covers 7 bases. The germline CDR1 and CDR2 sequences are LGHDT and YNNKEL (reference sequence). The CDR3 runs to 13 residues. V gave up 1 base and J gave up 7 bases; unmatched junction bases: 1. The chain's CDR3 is CASSQGDRNEQFF. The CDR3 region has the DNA TGTGCCAGCAGCCAAGGGGACAGAAATGAGCAGTTCTTC.

The CDR3 coding sequence is TGTGCCAGCAGACAGACAGGGACGTGGACCCAGTACTTC. This codes for CASRQTGTWTQYF. J is TRBJ2-5 and V is TRBV14; 7 bases are a match to TRBD1. The CDR3 spans 13 residues. Unmatched junction bases numbered 8, after V lost 6 bases and J lost 7 bases. In germline, CDR1 is SGHDN, CDR2 FVKESK.

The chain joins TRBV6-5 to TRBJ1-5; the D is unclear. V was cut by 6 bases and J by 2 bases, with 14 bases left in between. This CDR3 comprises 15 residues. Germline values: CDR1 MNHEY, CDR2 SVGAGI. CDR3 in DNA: TGTGCCAGCAGCATGACCCTCGGGGGCAATCAGCCCCAGCATTTT. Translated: CASSMTLGGNQPQHF.

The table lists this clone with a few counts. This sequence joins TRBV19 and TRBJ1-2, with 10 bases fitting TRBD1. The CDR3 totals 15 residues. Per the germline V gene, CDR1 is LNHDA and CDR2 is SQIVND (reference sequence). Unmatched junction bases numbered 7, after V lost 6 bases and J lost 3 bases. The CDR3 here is CASRVGTGVDYGYTF. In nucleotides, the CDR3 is TGTGCCAGTAGAGTCGGGACAGGGGTGGACTATGGCTACACCTTC.

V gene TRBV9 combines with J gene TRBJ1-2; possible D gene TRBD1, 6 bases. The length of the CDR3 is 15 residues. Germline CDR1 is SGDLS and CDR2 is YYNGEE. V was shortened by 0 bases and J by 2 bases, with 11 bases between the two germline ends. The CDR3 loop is CASSVAGQGNYGYTF. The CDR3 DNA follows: TGTGCCAGCAGCGTAGCTGGTCAGGGGAACTATGGCTACACCTTC.

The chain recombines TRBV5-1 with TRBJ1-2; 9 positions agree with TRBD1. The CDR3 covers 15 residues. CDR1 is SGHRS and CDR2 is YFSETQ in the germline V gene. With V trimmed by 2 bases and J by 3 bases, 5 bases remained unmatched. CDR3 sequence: CASSLYTGGDYGYTF. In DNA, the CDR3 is TGCGCCAGCAGCTTATATACAGGGGGCGACTATGGCTACACCTTC.

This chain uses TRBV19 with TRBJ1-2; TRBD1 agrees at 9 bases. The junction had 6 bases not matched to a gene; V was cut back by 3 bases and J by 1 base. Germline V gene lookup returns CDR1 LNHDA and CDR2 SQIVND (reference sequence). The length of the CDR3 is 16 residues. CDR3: CASSIPGDRDNYGYTF. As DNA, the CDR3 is TGTGCCAGTAGTATCCCCGGGGACAGGGATAACTATGGCTACACCTTC.

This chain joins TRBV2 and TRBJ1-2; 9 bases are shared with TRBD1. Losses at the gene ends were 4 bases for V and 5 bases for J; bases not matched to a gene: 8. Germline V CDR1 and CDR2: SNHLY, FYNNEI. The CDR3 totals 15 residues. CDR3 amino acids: CASSAPGTGKYGYTF. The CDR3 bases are TGTGCCAGCAGTGCTCCTGGGACAGGGAAGTATGGCTACACCTTC. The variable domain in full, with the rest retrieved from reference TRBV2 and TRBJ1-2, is EPEVTQTPSHQVTQMGQEVILRCVPISNHLYFYWYRQILGQKVEFLVSFYNNEISEKSEIFDDQFSVERPDGSNFTLKIRSTKLEDSAMYFCASSAPGTGKYGYTFGSGTRLTVV.

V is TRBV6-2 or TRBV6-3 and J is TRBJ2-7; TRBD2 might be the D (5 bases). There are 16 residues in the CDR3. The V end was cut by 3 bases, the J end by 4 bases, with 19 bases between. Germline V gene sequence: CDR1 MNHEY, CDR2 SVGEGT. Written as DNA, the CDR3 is TGTGCCAGCAGTTATAAAGGACCACTACGAGGGTACGAGCAGTACTTC. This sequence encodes CASSYKGPLRGYEQYF.

DNA of the CDR3: TGTGCCACCAGCAGAGATGAGACTTCCACAGATACGCAGTATTTT. It is translated as CATSRDETSTDTQYF. The chain links TRBV15 to TRBJ2-3, with D uncertain. The CDR3 length is 15 residues. CDR1 and CDR2 from the germline V gene are LNHNV and YYDKDF (reference sequence). V lost 0 bases and J lost 2, with 9 bases in between.